This passage covers 25 T cell receptor beta chains from one sample sequenced in a study of OX40 agonist ivuxolimab in advanced cancers. Method: immunoSEQ multiplex PCR; TCRdb's copy keeps in-frame clones and lacks some. The sample carries 70,000 to 95,000 clones, 85% to 95% recorded once. Sample: CD4+ or CD8+ T cells sorted from blood, taken in a trial of the OX40 agonist ivuxolimab. The receptors originated from an adult with an advanced solid tumor such as melanoma, head and neck, liver or kidney cancer.

The chain employs TRBV4-1 and TRBJ2-5; 9 bases line up with TRBD2. The ends lost 1 base at V and 0 bases at J; junction bases unmatched: 6. Germline values: CDR1 MGHRA, CDR2 YSYEKL. The CDR3 has 17 residues. CDR3 amino acids: CASSQGLADLYQETQYF. In nucleotides, the CDR3 is TGCGCCAGCAGCCAAGGACTAGCGGACCTGTACCAAGAGACCCAGTACTTC.

The chain joins TRBV9 to TRBJ2-3; the D gene is possibly TRBD1 (6 bases). V was pared by 0 bases and J by 3 bases, with 11 bases between. Germline CDR1 reads SGDLS; CDR2 reads YYNGEE. There are 15 residues in the CDR3. The CDR3 region has the DNA TGTGCCAGCAGCGTAGTAGGAGACAGGACAGATACGCAGTATTTT. Protein product: CASSVVGDRTDTQYF. Variable domain in full (rest from reference TRBV9 and TRBJ2-3): DSGVTQTPKHLITATGQRVTLRCSPRSGDLSVYWYQQSLDQGLQFLIQYYNGEERAKGNILERFSAQQFPDLHSELNLSSLELGDSALYFCASSVVGDRTDTQYFGPGTRLTVL.

The gene calls are TRBV30 and TRBJ1-1; 7 nucleotides align to TRBD1. CDR3 length: 13 residues. The ends lost 1 base at V and 6 bases at J; junction bases unmatched: 5. Germline V gene lookup returns CDR1 GTSNPN and CDR2 SVGIG (reference sequence). The CDR3, as DNA: TGTGCCTGGAGTGCGCAACAGGGGTCTGAAGCTTTCTTT. Translation: CAWSAQQGSEAFF.

The chain combines TRBV11-3 with TRBJ2-7; D may be TRBD2 (5 bases). The CDR3 loop spans 13 amino acids. Trimming took 2 bases from V and 5 from J, leaving 10 bases between them. Looked up from germline, CDR1 is SGHNT and CDR2 is YENEEA. The CDR3 DNA sequence: TGTGCCAGCAGCTTACCCGGGAAGAACGAGCAGTACTTC. Protein sequence: CASSLPGKNEQYF.

The CDR3 nucleotides read TGTGCCAGCAGTTTACTAGCGGGAGTAAAGACCCAGTACTTC. Amino acids: CASSLLAGVKTQYF. The gene calls are TRBV28 and TRBJ2-5; 10 bases are shared with TRBD2. Germline V gene sequence: CDR1 MDHEN, CDR2 SYDVKM. The V gene end was trimmed by 2 bases and the J gene end by 6 bases; junction bases not matched to a gene: 3. This CDR3 spans 14 amino acids.

This chain joins TRBV29-1 and TRBJ1-2; D call uncertain. Germline-derived CDR1 and CDR2 are SQVTM and ANQGSEA. V was pared by 4 bases and J by 8 bases, with 11 bases between. The CDR3 is 11 residues long. The CDR3 sequence: CSVGASEGYTF. The DNA of the CDR3 is TGCAGCGTTGGCGCCTCCGAGGGCTACACCTTC.

The gene calls are TRBV7-3 and TRBJ2-3, with D perhaps being TRBD1 or TRBD2 (5 bases each). Germline V gene lookup returns CDR1 SGHTA and CDR2 FQGTGA. This CDR3 region has 15 residues. V lost 4 bases and J 0 bases, leaving 11 bases between the germline ends. CDR3 nucleotide sequence: TGTGCCAGCAGCTCCGAGGGGTTTAGCACAGATACGCAGTATTTT. This gives the protein CASSSEGFSTDTQYF.

V gene TRBV5-5 combines with J gene TRBJ1-2, with 8 bases fitting TRBD1. CDR1 SGHKS and CDR2 YYEKEE come from the germline V gene (reference sequence). This CDR3 has 13 amino acids. The junction had 4 bases not matched to a gene; V was cut back by 6 bases and J by 3 bases. The CDR3 region is CASTGQGDYGYTF. The CDR3 DNA sequence: TGTGCCAGCACTGGACAGGGTGACTATGGCTACACCTTC.

This chain connects TRBV6-1 to TRBJ2-7; D unclear. V lost 6 bases and J lost 9, with 12 bases in between. The CDR3 has 11 residues. The germline V gene encodes CDR1 MNHNS and CDR2 SASEGT. CDR3 nucleotides: TGTGCCAGCAGACTTGCGAGTCGGCAGTACTTC. Its translation is CASRLASRQYF.

This clone came up once. This chain uses TRBV14 with TRBJ1-2, with 9 bases matching TRBD1. The CDR3 length is 13 residues. CDR1 and CDR2 (germline): SGHDN, FVKESK. V was clipped by 4 bases and J by 5 bases; unmatched bases: 2. CDR3 nucleotides: TGTGCCAGCAGCCCGGGACAGGGTTATGGCTACACCTTC. Translated: CASSPGQGYGYTF.

The chain carries TRBV5-1 and TRBJ2-1; D unresolved. The germline V gene has CDR1 SGHRS and CDR2 YFSETQ. V was cut by 2 bases and J by 2 bases, with 5 bases left in between. The CDR3 is made up of 13 amino acids. The CDR3 DNA follows: TGCGCCAGCAGCTTAAGCACCTACAATGAGCAGTTCTTC. Amino acid sequence: CASSLSTYNEQFF. Variable domain in full (rest from reference TRBV5-1 and TRBJ2-1): KAGVTQTPRYLIKTRGQQVTLSCSPISGHRSVSWYQQTPGQGLQFLFEYFSETQRNKGNFPGRFSGRQFSNSRSEMNVSTLELGDSALYLCASSLSTYNEQFFGPGTRLTVL.

The gene calls are TRBV6-5 and TRBJ1-2; 11 bases line up with TRBD1. Unmatched junction bases numbered 4, after V lost 5 bases and J lost 2 bases. The CDR3 is 15 amino acids. The germline V gene has CDR1 MNHEY and CDR2 SVGAGI. The CDR3 DNA reads TGTGCCAGCAGTAAGGACAGGGGGCTAAACTATGGCTACACCTTC. Its translation: CASSKDRGLNYGYTF.

This chain uses TRBV5-1 with TRBJ2-2, with D perhaps assigned TRBD1 or TRBD2 (6 bases each). Trimming removed 7 bases at V and 2 bases at J, with 18 bases between. The germline gives CDR1 SGHRS, CDR2 YFSETQ. CDR3 size: 16 residues. The CDR3 nucleotides are TGCGCCAGCCGATACCCGGGGGCGGATAACACCGGGGAGCTGTTTTTT. Protein product: CASRYPGADNTGELFF.

The chain combines TRBV27 with TRBJ2-1, with a possible D match to TRBD2 (6 bases). This CDR3 is 17 amino acids long. Germline CDR1 MNHEY, CDR2 SMNVEV (reference sequence). Between the trimmed V and J ends, which lost 7 bases and 0 bases, there was a span of 19 bases. CDR3 region: CASTGGKARSSYNEQFF. The CDR3 nucleotides read TGTGCCAGCACCGGCGGGAAGGCCCGGAGCTCCTACAATGAGCAGTTCTTC.

This chain links TRBV28 with TRBJ2-7, with D tentatively TRBD1 (6 bases). Trimming took 5 bases from V and 3 from J, leaving 11 bases between them. This CDR3 contains 13 residues. Germline V lookup: CDR1 MDHEN, CDR2 SYDVKM. The CDR3 loop is CASSQQGGYEQYF. DNA for the CDR3: TGTGCCAGCAGTCAACAGGGTGGCTACGAGCAGTACTTC.

V and J are TRBV18 and TRBJ2-3; 11 nucleotides match TRBD2. CDR3 size: 16 residues. The germline V gene encodes CDR1 KGHSH and CDR2 LQKENI. The ends lost 2 bases at V and 8 bases at J; junction bases unmatched: 9. CDR3 loop: CASSPKLAGERVTQYF. CDR3 coding DNA: TGTGCCAGCTCACCAAAACTAGCGGGAGAGCGGGTTACGCAGTATTTT.

On this clone: At the DNA level, this CDR3 is encoded by other sequences in the same sample as well. The chain recombines TRBV28 with TRBJ2-1, with 12 bases aligning to TRBD2. CDR1 and CDR2 (germline): MDHEN, SYDVKM. Germline trimming cut 6 bases from V and 7 bases from J; bases unmatched to any gene: 7. This CDR3 comprises 15 residues. CDR3 amino acids: CASSRLAGGPNEQFF. As DNA, the CDR3 is TGTGCCAGCAGCCGTCTAGCGGGAGGGCCGAATGAGCAGTTCTTC.

In this sample, this clone turned up once. The chain has TRBV7-2 and TRBJ2-3, with a tentative D call TRBD2 (6 bases). Germline V gene lookup returns CDR1 SGHTA and CDR2 FQGNSA. The length of the CDR3 is 16 residues. The ends were cut back, 1 base at V and 0 bases at J, with 11 bases in the middle. The CDR3 DNA sequence: TGTGCCAGCAGCTTAGTCGGGACTTCTAGCACAGATACGCAGTATTTT. The encoded protein is CASSLVGTSSTDTQYF. Full variable domain (outside the CDR3, taken from reference TRBV7-2 and TRBJ2-3): GAGVSQSPSNKVTEKGKDVELRCDPISGHTALYWYRQSLGQGLEFLIYFQGNSAPDKSGLPSDRFSAERTGGSVSTLTIQRTQQEDSAVYLCASSLVGTSSTDTQYFGPGTRLTVL.

V usage is TRBV2 and J usage is TRBJ2-1; D unresolved. The CDR3 is made up of 13 amino acids. From germline, CDR1 is SNHLY and CDR2 FYNNEI. The ends were cut back, 8 bases at V and 2 bases at J, with 10 bases in the middle. Here the CDR3 reads CASFAGTYNEQFF. For the CDR3, the DNA is TGTGCCAGCTTCGCTGGCACCTACAATGAGCAGTTCTTC.

The chain's CDR3 is CASSRDLGGELFF. The CDR3 DNA is TGTGCCAGCAGTAGGGACCTCGGCGGGGAGCTGTTTTTT. The chain combines TRBV2 with TRBJ2-2, with D perhaps matching TRBD1 or TRBD2 (5 bases each). CDR1 is SNHLY and CDR2 is FYNNEI in the germline V gene. The CDR3 loop spans 13 amino acids. Trimming removed 5 bases at V and 7 bases at J, with 11 bases between.

The gene calls are TRBV4-2 and TRBJ2-5, with D perhaps assigned TRBD1 or TRBD2 (5 bases each). The CDR3 totals 15 residues. Germline assignment: CDR1 LGHNA and CDR2 YNFKEQ. The V gene lost 0 bases and the J gene lost 5 bases, with 13 bases spanning the gap. The CDR3 here is CASSQDGGSRETQYF. As DNA, the CDR3 is TGTGCCAGCAGCCAAGATGGGGGTTCCCGGGAGACCCAGTACTTC.

The chain couples TRBV11-2 to TRBJ2-7, with TRBD2 matching 8 bases. This CDR3 spans 14 amino acids. J gave up 7 bases and V 5 bases, and 10 bases lay outside the gene matches. Germline CDR1 is SGHAT and CDR2 is FQNNGV. The CDR3 loop is CASSTLSGRQEQYF. CDR3 in DNA: TGTGCCAGCAGCACCTTAAGCGGGAGACAAGAGCAGTACTTC.

The chain combines TRBV2 with TRBJ1-5; D is possibly TRBD1 (6 bases). V lost 7 bases to trimming and J lost 3 bases, with 10 bases between them. CDR3 size: 13 residues. Germline lookup yields CDR1 SNHLY and CDR2 FYNNEI. The CDR3 region has the DNA TGTGCCAGCAATACAGGGCCCAATCAGCCCCAGCATTTT. Translation gives CASNTGPNQPQHF.

The V gene is TRBV7-2, the J gene TRBJ2-5; D may be TRBD1 (6 bases). CDR3 size: 15 residues. CDR1 and CDR2 from the germline V gene are SGHTA and FQGNSA. V lost 1 base and J lost 1, with 10 bases in between. The CDR3 protein is CASSLGDNPQETQYF. The DNA for the CDR3 is TGTGCCAGCAGCTTAGGGGACAACCCCCAAGAGACCCAGTACTTC.

V and J are TRBV28 and TRBJ2-7; unclear D gene. CDR3 size: 14 residues. The germline V and J ends were trimmed by 6 bases and 0 bases, with 12 bases remaining between them. Looked up from germline, CDR1 is MDHEN and CDR2 is SYDVKM. For the CDR3, the DNA is TGTGCCAGCAGACGCGAATCGCCCTCCTACGAGCAGTACTTC. Protein: CASRRESPSYEQYF. The entire variable domain, with the rest obtained from reference TRBV28 and TRBJ2-7, is as follows: DVKVTQSSRYLVKRTGEKVFLECVQDMDHENMFWYRQDPGLGLRLIYFSYDVKMKEKGDIPEGYSVSREKKERFSLILESASTNQTSMYLCASRRESPSYEQYFGPGTRLTVT.